This T cell receptor beta chain was obtained from a study of OX40 agonist ivuxolimab in advanced cancers. Study as a whole: The drug used for patients, ivuxolimab, was an agonistic anti-OX40 (CD134) antibody. A male proportion of under 90% was recorded, with mean age roughly 62 years and range about 20 to 79.

Data came from immunoSEQ multiplex PCR; TCRdb stores just in-frame clones and leaves some out. The repertoire includes fewer than 75,000 clones, about 90% of them detected once, and around 4% sits in the top ten. V dropped 5 bases and J dropped 9; count of bases not matched to a gene: 12. Germline V lookup: CDR1 MNHEY, CDR2 SMNVEV (reference sequence). There are 16 residues in the CDR3. The material was CD4+ or CD8+ T cells sorted from blood, obtained in a trial of the OX40 agonist ivuxolimab. V is TRBV27 and J is TRBJ2-1; 11 bases line up with TRBD2. The sequence was obtained from an adult with an advanced solid tumor such as melanoma, head and neck, liver or kidney cancer. The CDR3 coding sequence is TGTGCCAGCAGTACCCTAGCGGGAGGTGTCGGTACTGAGCAGTTCTTC. Encoded protein: CASSTLAGGVGTEQFF.